This T cell receptor (beta chain) was sequenced in a study of identical twins. V was clipped by 3 bases and J by 6 bases, with 12 bases between them. The CDR3 has 14 residues. Germline values: CDR1 SEHNR, CDR2 FQNEAQ (reference sequence). One entry per CDR3 protein results from TCRdb running MiXCR on the 5' RACE reads. The sample contains around 1.7 million distinct CDR3 sequences, about 31% of which appear only once. Everyone who donated was a healthy Caucasian. The sequence came from a newborn girl in good health. The sequenced sample consisted of cord blood. The rearrangement uses TRBV7-9 and TRBJ2-1, with D possibly matching TRBD2 (6 bases). CDR3 region: CASSLPGLSNEQFF. CDR3 DNA sequence: TGTGCCAGCAGCTTGCCGGGACTCAGCAATGAGCAGTTCTTC.